This is a list of T cell receptor beta chains from one sample in a study of cytomegalovirus exposure and HLA in healthy donors. The repertoire was sequenced with immunoSEQ multiplex PCR; TCRdb's copy has only in-frame clones and lacks some. The profile shows about 170,000 clones, approximately 80% of them singletons. Sequenced material: PBMCs. These TCRs come from a male donor in good health and CMV-seronegative. The CDR3 runs from the conserved cysteine through the conserved F or W. Each record gives: J gene, D gene, V gene, CDR3 protein. D genes are given only for firm matches.

TRBJ1-5 . TRBV27 CASSPRRGNGNQPQHF
TRBJ2-2 . TRBV18 CASSPSATGELFF
TRBJ2-2 . TRBV5-4 CASSSAGTRNTGELFF
TRBJ2-3 . TRBV7-9 CASSSRPRDTSTDTQYF
TRBJ1-2 TRBD1 TRBV6-6 CASSYYPTGDQRGYTF
TRBJ1-4 . TRBV4-1 CASSQDGGLGNEKLFF
TRBJ2-7 . TRBV7-9 CSSSSGLAYEQYF
TRBJ2-7 TRBD2 TRBV4-3 CASSQDRLAVSYEQYF
TRBJ2-3 . TRBV18 CASSTGTSTDTQYF
TRBJ2-3 TRBD2 TRBV7-3 CASSRTSGPTDTQYF
TRBJ2-5 TRBD2 TRBV27 CASSSLAGGEETQYF
TRBJ1-4 TRBD1 TRBV5-4 CASSRDRALANEKLFF
TRBJ2-1 TRBD2 TRBV11-3 CASSPPGLAGRNEQFF
TRBJ1-4 TRBD1 TRBV5-4 CASSAQGSEKLFF
TRBJ2-7 TRBD2 TRBV5-1 CASSLTLAGGPSYEQYF
TRBJ1-1 . TRBV7-6 CASSLGTANTEAFF
TRBJ2-3 TRBD1 TRBV15 CATSAGQGSTDTQYF
TRBJ2-5 . TRBV19 CASSSGSRETQYF
TRBJ2-7 TRBD1 TRBV6-1 CASRTGDHEQYF
TRBJ2-7 TRBD1 TRBV5-1 CASSSRQGGTYEQYF
TRBJ2-1 . TRBV5-6 CASSLVGQGENEQFF
TRBJ2-2 . TRBV9 CASSVGGLAIGTGELFF
TRBJ1-1 TRBD1 TRBV6-6 CASRPPTGEAFF
TRBJ1-4 . TRBV2 CASSESLGVREKLFF
TRBJ2-1 TRBD1 TRBV7-9 CASSPRDSYNEQFF
TRBJ2-1 . TRBV6-5 CASSRRQNYNEQFF
TRBJ2-1 TRBD2 TRBV5-1 CASSFGIGRENEQFF
TRBJ2-1 TRBD2 TRBV5-1 CASSSSGGSYNEQFF
TRBJ2-3 TRBD2 TRBV6-5 CATHPGGAGTDTQYF
TRBJ2-7 TRBD2 TRBV19 CASSPGLAYVNEQYF
TRBJ2-5 . TRBV30 CAFTPRDTETQYF
TRBJ1-1 TRBD1 TRBV5-1 CASSISRGLDTEAFF
TRBJ2-7 . TRBV4-3 CASSQGSSREGGYEQYF